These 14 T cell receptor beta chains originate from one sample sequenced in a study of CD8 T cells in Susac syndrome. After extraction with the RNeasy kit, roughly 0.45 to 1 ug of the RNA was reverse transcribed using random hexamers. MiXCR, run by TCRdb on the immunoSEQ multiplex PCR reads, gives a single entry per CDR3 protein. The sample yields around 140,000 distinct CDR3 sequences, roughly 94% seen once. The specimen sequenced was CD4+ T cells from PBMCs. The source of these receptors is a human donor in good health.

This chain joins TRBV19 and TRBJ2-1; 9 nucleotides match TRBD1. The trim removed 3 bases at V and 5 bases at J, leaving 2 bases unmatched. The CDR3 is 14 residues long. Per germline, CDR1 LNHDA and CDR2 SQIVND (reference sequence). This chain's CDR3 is CASSIGTGNNEQFF. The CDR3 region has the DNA TGTGCCAGTAGTATCGGGACAGGGAACAATGAGCAGTTCTTC.

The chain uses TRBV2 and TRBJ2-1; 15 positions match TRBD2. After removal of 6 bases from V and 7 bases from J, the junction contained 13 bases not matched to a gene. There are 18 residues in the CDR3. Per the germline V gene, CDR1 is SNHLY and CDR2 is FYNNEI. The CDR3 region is CASRVGTSGRWIGNEQFF. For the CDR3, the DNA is TGTGCCAGCAGGGTAGGGACTAGCGGGAGGTGGATCGGGAATGAGCAGTTCTTC.

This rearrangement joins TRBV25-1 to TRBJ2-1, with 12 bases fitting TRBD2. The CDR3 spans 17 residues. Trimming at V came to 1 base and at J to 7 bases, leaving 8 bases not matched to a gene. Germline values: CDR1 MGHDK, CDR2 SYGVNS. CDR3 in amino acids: CASSEFRLAGEGNEQFF. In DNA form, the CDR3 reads TGTGCCAGCAGTGAATTCAGACTAGCGGGAGAAGGGAATGAGCAGTTCTTC.

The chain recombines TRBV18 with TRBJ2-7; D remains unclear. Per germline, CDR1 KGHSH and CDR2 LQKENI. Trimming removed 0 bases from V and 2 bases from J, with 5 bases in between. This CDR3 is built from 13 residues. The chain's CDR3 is CASSPPDAYEQYF. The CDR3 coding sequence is TGTGCCAGCTCACCACCGGATGCCTACGAGCAGTACTTC.

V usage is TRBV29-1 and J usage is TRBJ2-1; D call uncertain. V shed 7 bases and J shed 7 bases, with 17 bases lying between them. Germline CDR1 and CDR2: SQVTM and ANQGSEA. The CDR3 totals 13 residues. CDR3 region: CSAQGFEGNEQFF. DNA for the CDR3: TGCAGCGCACAAGGATTTGAAGGGAATGAGCAGTTCTTC.

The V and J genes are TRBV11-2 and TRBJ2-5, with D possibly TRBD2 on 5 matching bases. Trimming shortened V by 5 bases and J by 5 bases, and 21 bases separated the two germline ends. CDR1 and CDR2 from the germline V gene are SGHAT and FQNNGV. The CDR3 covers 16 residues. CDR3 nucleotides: TGTGCCAGCAGCACCGCCGGCGGGCGCGGTTGGGAGACCCAGTACTTC. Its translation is CASSTAGGRGWETQYF.

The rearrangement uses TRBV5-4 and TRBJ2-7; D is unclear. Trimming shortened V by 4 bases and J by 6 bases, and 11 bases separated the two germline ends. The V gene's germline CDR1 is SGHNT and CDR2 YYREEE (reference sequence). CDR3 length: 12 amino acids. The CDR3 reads CASSLQKGEQYF. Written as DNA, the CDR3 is TGTGCCAGCAGCCTGCAGAAGGGCGAGCAGTACTTC.

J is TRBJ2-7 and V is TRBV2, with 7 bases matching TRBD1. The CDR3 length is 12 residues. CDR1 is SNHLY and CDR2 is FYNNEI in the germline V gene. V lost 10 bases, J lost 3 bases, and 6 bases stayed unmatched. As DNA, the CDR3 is TGTGCCACCAGAGACAGGGACTACGAGCAGTACTTC. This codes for CATRDRDYEQYF.

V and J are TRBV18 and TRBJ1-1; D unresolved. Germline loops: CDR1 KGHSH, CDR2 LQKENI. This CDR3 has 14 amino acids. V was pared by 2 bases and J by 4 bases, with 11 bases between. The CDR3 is CASSPAGSGTEAFF. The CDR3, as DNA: TGTGCCAGCTCACCAGCAGGTAGCGGCACTGAAGCTTTCTTT.

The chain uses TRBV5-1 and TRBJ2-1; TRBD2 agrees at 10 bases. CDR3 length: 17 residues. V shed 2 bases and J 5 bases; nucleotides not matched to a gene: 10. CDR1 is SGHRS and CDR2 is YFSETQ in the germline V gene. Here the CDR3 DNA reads TGCGCCAGCAGCTTAGTTATCGGGACTAGCGTCCACAATGAGCAGTTCTTC. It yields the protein CASSLVIGTSVHNEQFF.

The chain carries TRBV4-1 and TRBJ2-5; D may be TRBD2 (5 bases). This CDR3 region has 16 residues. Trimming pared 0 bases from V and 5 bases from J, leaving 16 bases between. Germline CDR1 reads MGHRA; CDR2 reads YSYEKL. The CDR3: CASSQDIPAGWETQYF. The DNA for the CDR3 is TGCGCCAGCAGCCAAGATATCCCGGCGGGTTGGGAGACCCAGTACTTC.

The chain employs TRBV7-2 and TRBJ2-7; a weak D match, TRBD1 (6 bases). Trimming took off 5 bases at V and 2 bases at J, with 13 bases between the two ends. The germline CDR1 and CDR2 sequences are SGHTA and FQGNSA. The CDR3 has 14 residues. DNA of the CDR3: TGTGCCAGCAGCGCCTCACAGGGTACCTACGAGCAGTACTTC. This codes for CASSASQGTYEQYF.

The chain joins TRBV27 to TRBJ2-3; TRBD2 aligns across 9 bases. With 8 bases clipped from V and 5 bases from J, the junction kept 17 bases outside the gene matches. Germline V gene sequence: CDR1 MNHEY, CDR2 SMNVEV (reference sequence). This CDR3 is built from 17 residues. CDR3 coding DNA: TGTGCCAGCCATATAGGTGGTAGCGGGAGTCTCGGAGATACGCAGTATTTT. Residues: CASHIGGSGSLGDTQYF.

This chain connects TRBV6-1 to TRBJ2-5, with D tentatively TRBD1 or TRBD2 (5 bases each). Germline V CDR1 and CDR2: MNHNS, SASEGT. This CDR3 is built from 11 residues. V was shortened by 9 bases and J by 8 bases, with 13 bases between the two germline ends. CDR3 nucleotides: TGTGCCAGTGAGAGTGGGGACACCCAGTACTTC. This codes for CASESGDTQYF.